Listed below are T cell receptor beta chains from one sample, sequenced in a study of shared clonotypes between healthy human individuals. TCRdb's copy holds only in-frame clones and misses some; the assay was immunoSEQ multiplex PCR. This table holds roughly 2 million clones, roughly 95% found once. Sequencing input: naive CD4+ T cells sorted from blood. The receptors were gathered from a man aged 18 to 30 in good health. The CDR3 runs from the conserved cysteine through the conserved F or W. Fields, in order: CDR3 length, D gene, clone size, J gene, V gene, CDR3 DNA, CDR3 protein. A D gene is named only where the DNA matches it firmly. A row's size may be missing; if present it is once, few, many or a size class.

14 - - TRBJ2-7 TRBV18 TGTGCCAGCTCACCTGACAGCAATAGCTACGAGCAGTACTTC CASSPDSNSYEQYF
13 TRBD1 - TRBJ2-7 TRBV28 TGTGCCAGCAGGGGACAGGGGGCGTACGAGCAGTACTTC CASRGQGAYEQYF
17 - once TRBJ2-4 TRBV2 TGTGCCAGCAGTGAATCTGGCGGGGCAGTCGCCAAAAACATTCAGTACTTC CASSESGGAVAKNIQYF
13 TRBD1 - TRBJ1-2 TRBV10-3 TGTGCCATCACCACGGACAGGGACTATGGCTACACCTTC CAITTDRDYGYTF
16 - - TRBJ1-1 TRBV10-3 TGTGCCATCAGTGAGTCAGGGTGGGGTGAGGGCACTGAAGCTTTCTTT CAISESGWGEGTEAFF
11 - - TRBJ2-7 TRBV15 TGTGCCACCAGCAGAGAGAACGAGCAGTACTTC CATSRENEQYF
15 TRBD2 - TRBJ2-7 TRBV5-1 TGCGCCAGCAGCTCCGGGACTAGCGGGAGCTACGAGCAGTACTTC CASSSGTSGSYEQYF
16 - - TRBJ1-1 TRBV6-5 TGTGCCAGCAGTTACTTAGGGGCCATGGGGTACACTGAAGCTTTCTTT CASSYLGAMGYTEAFF
15 - - TRBJ1-4 TRBV5-6 TGTGCCAGCAGCTTGGCGCCAGGGATTAATGAAAAACTGTTTTTT CASSLAPGINEKLFF
15 TRBD1 - TRBJ1-5 TRBV18 TGTGCCAGCTCACCAGACAGGGGGCTGAATCAGCCCCAGCATTTT CASSPDRGLNQPQHF
13 - - TRBJ1-1 TRBV5-1 TGCGCCAGCAGCTTGACAGGTAACACTGAAGCTTTCTTT CASSLTGNTEAFF
17 - - TRBJ1-1 TRBV6-1 TGTGCCAGCAGTGAAAAGAGAAGAGTTCTTCCGAACACTGAAGCTTTCTTT CASSEKRRVLPNTEAFF
12 - - TRBJ2-5 TRBV6-1 TGTGCCAGCGAAAAATGGGACTCGACCCAGTACTTC CASEKWDSTQYF
12 - - TRBJ2-3 TRBV18 TGTGCCAGCTCACCACGGACAGATACGCAGTATTTT CASSPRTDTQYF
15 - - TRBJ2-7 TRBV27 TGTGCCAGCAGTGGACTGCCTATAAGCTCCTACGAGCAGTACTTC CASSGLPISSYEQYF
15 TRBD2 few TRBJ2-7 TRBV9 TGTGCCAGCAGCGTAAGAATCGCGGGAGTAAACGAGCAGTACTTC CASSVRIAGVNEQYF
12 TRBD2 - TRBJ2-1 TRBV2 TGTGCCAGCAGTGCGGGCGGGAGTCGGCAGTTCTTC CASSAGGSRQFF
16 TRBD1 - TRBJ2-7 TRBV28 TGTGCCAGCAGTTTACAAACGGGACAGGGGTACTACGAGCAGTACTTC CASSLQTGQGYYEQYF
18 TRBD1 - TRBJ1-2 TRBV29-1 TGCAGCGTTGACGAGCTAGGACAGGGGGTAAACGGACTGGGAGGCTACACCTTC CSVDELGQGVNGLGGYTF
16 - - TRBJ1-5 TRBV27 TGTGCCAGCAGTCCCTGGACATCCGAGTTTGGTCAGCCCCAGCATTTT CASSPWTSEFGQPQHF